These 14 T cell receptor beta chains were sequenced from one sample in a study of cytomegalovirus exposure and HLA in healthy donors. The data were produced by immunoSEQ multiplex PCR, yet TCRdb's version contains in-frame clones alone and is incomplete. The sample lists about 360,000 clones, just over 85% seen once, with about 0.8% in the top ten. Sequences were obtained from PBMCs. These receptors all come from a young woman in good health and CMV-seronegative.

The chain links TRBV18 to TRBJ2-1; 10 bases match TRBD1. CDR3 size: 14 residues. Germline trimming cut 5 bases from V and 5 bases from J; bases unmatched to any gene: 3. CDR1 is KGHSH and CDR2 is LQKENI in the germline V gene. This chain's CDR3 is CASSRDRGDNEQFF. DNA for the CDR3: TGTGCCAGCTCAAGGGACAGGGGCGACAATGAGCAGTTCTTC.

The gene calls are TRBV28 and TRBJ2-7, with a tentative D call TRBD2 (6 bases). V was trimmed by 2 bases and J by 4 bases, leaving 15 bases between them. The CDR3 has 15 residues. Germline CDR1 and CDR2: MDHEN and SYDVKM. Here the CDR3 reads CASSLGTSYSYEQYF. As DNA, the CDR3 is TGTGCCAGCAGTTTAGGGACTTCCTACAGTTACGAGCAGTACTTC.

The DNA for the CDR3 is TGCGCCAGCAGACGACTCCTAGCGGGAGTGTCGAACACCGGGGAGCTGTTTTTT. Translated, it gives CASRRLLAGVSNTGELFF. V and J are TRBV4-1 and TRBJ2-2; the match to TRBD2 covers 10 bases. This CDR3 region has 18 residues. The germline V gene encodes CDR1 MGHRA and CDR2 YSYEKL. V lost 6 bases and J lost 0; bases outside the gene matches: 10.

The V and J genes are TRBV2 and TRBJ2-7, with 11 positions matching TRBD1. This CDR3 has 14 amino acids. The V segment lost 7 bases and the J segment 3 bases; nucleotides outside the gene matches: 5. Germline CDR1 and CDR2: SNHLY and FYNNEI. DNA for the CDR3: TGTGCCAGCAAGGGGACAGGGGGGAACTACGAGCAGTACTTC. Protein product: CASKGTGGNYEQYF. Using reference TRBV2 and TRBJ2-7 for the parts outside the CDR3, the full variable domain is EPEVTQTPSHQVTQMGQEVILRCVPISNHLYFYWYRQILGQKVEFLVSFYNNEISEKSEIFDDQFSVERPDGSNFTLKIRSTKLEDSAMYFCASKGTGGNYEQYFGPGTRLTVT.

A few counts support this clone. V usage is TRBV7-9 and J usage is TRBJ2-7; no firm D call. The V gene lost 1 base and the J gene lost 5 bases, with 6 bases spanning the gap. The CDR3 covers 12 residues. Germline V gives CDR1 SEHNR, CDR2 FQNEAQ (reference sequence). CDR3 loop: CASSLGPHEQYF. The CDR3 DNA sequence: TGTGCCAGCAGCTTAGGGCCTCACGAGCAGTACTTC.

The chain joins TRBV5-1 to TRBJ2-7; 11 bases agree with TRBD1. Unmatched junction bases numbered 5, after V lost 0 bases and J lost 6 bases. The germline V gene has CDR1 SGHRS and CDR2 YFSETQ. The CDR3 extends over 15 amino acids. DNA for the CDR3: TGCGCCAGCAGCTTGGGTTGGACAGGGGGCTCCGAGCAGTACTTC. It codes for CASSLGWTGGSEQYF.

This chain joins TRBV4-2 and TRBJ2-3; maybe TRBD2 (7 bases). Trimming took off 4 bases at V and 4 bases at J, with 12 bases between the two ends. Germline CDR1 and CDR2: LGHNA and YNFKEQ. The CDR3 is 14 amino acids. CDR3 coding DNA: TGTGCCAGCAGCCCGGGGGGCATGGCAGATACGCAGTATTTT. Translated, it gives CASSPGGMADTQYF.

This clone has a handful of counts. The gene calls are TRBV30 and TRBJ1-6, with D possibly being TRBD1 (5 bases). Trimming removed 1 base from V and 7 bases from J, with 8 bases in between. The CDR3 length is 13 residues. Germline assignment: CDR1 GTSNPN and CDR2 SVGIG (reference sequence). The CDR3 loop reads CAWSAGENSPLHF. DNA of the CDR3: TGTGCCTGGAGTGCGGGGGAGAATTCACCCCTCCACTTT.

This chain connects TRBV18 to TRBJ2-2; possible D gene TRBD1, 6 bases. The CDR3 is made up of 12 amino acids. The germline CDR1 and CDR2 sequences are KGHSH and LQKENI. V was shortened by 6 bases and J by 6 bases, with 8 bases between the two germline ends. CDR3 nucleotide sequence: TGTGCCAGCTCCCAGGGGCCCGGGGAGCTGTTTTTT. Protein: CASSQGPGELFF.

V gene TRBV5-1 combines with J gene TRBJ1-2; 9 positions match TRBD1. Germline V gives CDR1 SGHRS, CDR2 YFSETQ. This CDR3 has 15 residues. The V gene end was trimmed by 4 bases and the J gene end by 1 base; junction bases not matched to a gene: 5. CDR3 amino acids: CASSPGQGINYGYTF. The CDR3 DNA sequence: TGCGCCAGCAGCCCGGGACAGGGTATTAACTATGGCTACACCTTC. The variable domain in full, with the rest retrieved from reference TRBV5-1 and TRBJ1-2, is KAGVTQTPRYLIKTRGQQVTLSCSPISGHRSVSWYQQTPGQGLQFLFEYFSETQRNKGNFPGRFSGRQFSNSRSEMNVSTLELGDSALYLCASSPGQGINYGYTFGSGTRLTVV.

J is TRBJ2-5 and V is TRBV30; 15 positions agree with TRBD2. CDR3 size: 13 residues. J gave up 4 bases and V 8 bases, and 2 bases lay outside the gene matches. CDR1 GTSNPN and CDR2 SVGIG come from the germline V gene (reference sequence). The CDR3: CAGTSGGRETQYF. The CDR3 nucleotides read TGTGCCGGGACTAGCGGGGGGAGAGAGACCCAGTACTTC.

The chain couples TRBV2 to TRBJ2-5, with 7 bases aligning to TRBD2. V shed 5 bases and J 1 base; nucleotides not matched to a gene: 1. The CDR3 is 13 residues long. CDR1 is SNHLY and CDR2 is FYNNEI in the germline V gene. CDR3 sequence reads: CASSREAQETQYF. The CDR3 DNA reads TGTGCCAGCAGTCGGGAGGCCCAAGAGACCCAGTACTTC.

The chain carries TRBV2 and TRBJ1-1; 9 bases fit TRBD1. The germline CDR1 and CDR2 sequences are SNHLY and FYNNEI. The CDR3 sequence is 16 residues long. After removal of 1 base from V and 4 bases from J, the junction contained 7 bases not matched to a gene. CDR3: CASSEVGTGPGTEAFF. The CDR3 DNA reads TGTGCCAGCAGTGAAGTAGGGACAGGGCCGGGCACTGAAGCTTTCTTT.

The chain links TRBV6-6 to TRBJ2-2; 8 bases match TRBD1. Looked up from germline, CDR1 is MNHNY and CDR2 is SVGAGI (reference sequence). V shed 9 bases, J shed 2 bases, and the junction held 5 bases outside the gene matches. The CDR3 runs to 14 residues. Written as DNA, the CDR3 is TGTGCCAGTTTGGGACAGGTCAACACCGGGGAGCTGTTTTTT. As protein: CASLGQVNTGELFF.